A selection of T cell receptor beta chains follows, all from one sample in a study of cytomegalovirus exposure and HLA in healthy donors. Measured with immunoSEQ multiplex PCR; TCRdb has only the in-frame clones, and not every one. The sample lists some 170,000 clones; approximately 80% were seen once. Input material: PBMCs. These receptors were collected from a woman aged 25 to 45 in good health and CMV-seronegative. Each CDR3 is given with its conserved first and last residue. D genes are given only for firm matches. Clone size, where shown, is once, few, many, or a class for clones that have expanded.

abundance: .
j_gene: TRBJ1-2
d_gene: .
v_gene: TRBV2
len: 15
CDR3aa: CASSFGPFRQAIYTF
CDR3nt: TGTGCCAGCAGTTTTGGGCCGTTTCGACAGGCAATCTACACCTTC

abundance: .
j_gene: TRBJ2-2
d_gene: .
v_gene: TRBV2
len: 14
CDR3aa: CASRGTISTGELFF
CDR3nt: TGTGCCAGCAGAGGAACTATATCCACCGGGGAGCTGTTTTTT

abundance: few
j_gene: TRBJ2-7
d_gene: .
v_gene: TRBV10-3
len: 18
CDR3aa: CAISDWGDLQGLFVEQYF
CDR3nt: TGTGCCATCAGTGACTGGGGTGATCTGCAGGGCCTTTTCGTCGAGCAGTACTTC

abundance: .
j_gene: TRBJ2-6
d_gene: .
v_gene: TRBV27
len: 15
CDR3aa: CASSFISSGANGLTF
CDR3nt: TGTGCCAGCAGTTTCATAAGCTCTGGGGCCAACGGCCTGACTTTC

abundance: .
j_gene: TRBJ1-5
d_gene: .
v_gene: TRBV28
len: 15
CDR3aa: CASSLLGQRNQPRHF
CDR3nt: TGTGCCAGCAGTTTGCTCGGACAGCGCAATCAGCCCCGGCATTTT

abundance: .
j_gene: TRBJ2-7
d_gene: TRBD1
v_gene: TRBV2
len: 15
CDR3aa: CASMEGGARNYEQYF
CDR3nt: TGTGCCAGCATGGAAGGGGGCGCCCGGAACTACGAGCAGTACTTC

abundance: .
j_gene: TRBJ2-7
d_gene: .
v_gene: TRBV18
len: 12
CDR3aa: CASPRLSTEQYF
CDR3nt: TGTGCCAGCCCCCGGTTAAGCACCGAGCAGTACTTC

abundance: .
j_gene: TRBJ2-7
d_gene: TRBD2
v_gene: TRBV27
len: 19
CDR3aa: CASSLKISGLAMGPYEQYF
CDR3nt: TGTGCCAGCAGTTTAAAAATTAGCGGACTAGCGATGGGGCCCTACGAGCAGTACTTC

abundance: .
j_gene: TRBJ1-4
d_gene: TRBD1
v_gene: TRBV2
len: 11
CDR3aa: CASSEEGTVSF
CDR3nt: TGTGCCAGCAGTGAAGAAGGGACAGTCAGTTTT

abundance: few
j_gene: TRBJ1-1
d_gene: TRBD1
v_gene: TRBV28
len: 12
CDR3aa: CASSLGQARAFF
CDR3nt: TGTGCCAGCAGCCTAGGACAGGCGAGAGCTTTCTTT

abundance: .
j_gene: TRBJ2-4
d_gene: TRBD1
v_gene: TRBV29-1
len: 11
CDR3aa: CSGDRENIQYF
CDR3nt: TGCAGCGGGGACAGGGAAAACATTCAGTACTTC

abundance: once
j_gene: TRBJ2-1
d_gene: TRBD2
v_gene: TRBV5-1
len: 15
CDR3aa: CASSLEAGADNEQFF
CDR3nt: TGCGCCAGCAGCTTGGAAGCGGGAGCGGACAATGAGCAGTTCTTC

abundance: .
j_gene: TRBJ2-3
d_gene: .
v_gene: TRBV9
len: 14
CDR3aa: CASSPTGVTDTQYF
CDR3nt: TGTGCCAGCAGCCCGACAGGAGTGACAGATACGCAGTATTTT

abundance: .
j_gene: TRBJ2-1
d_gene: TRBD1
v_gene: TRBV19
len: 15
CDR3aa: CASTGPGQLYNEQFF
CDR3nt: TGTGCCAGTACCGGCCCGGGACAGCTCTACAATGAGCAGTTCTTC

abundance: .
j_gene: TRBJ2-7
d_gene: .
v_gene: TRBV28
len: 14
CDR3aa: CASSPPTGLYEQYF
CDR3nt: TGTGCCAGCAGTCCCCCCACAGGGCTCTACGAGCAGTACTTC

abundance: .
j_gene: TRBJ1-1
d_gene: .
v_gene: TRBV7-9
len: 13
CDR3aa: CASSFVEDTEAFF
CDR3nt: TGTGCCAGCAGCTTCGTTGAGGACACTGAAGCTTTCTTT

abundance: .
j_gene: TRBJ2-5
d_gene: TRBD1
v_gene: TRBV15
len: 15
CDR3aa: CATSITKGTGETQYF
CDR3nt: TGTGCCACCAGCATAACGAAAGGGACAGGGGAGACCCAGTACTTC

abundance: few
j_gene: TRBJ2-5
d_gene: .
v_gene: TRBV19
len: 10
CDR3aa: CASGRETQYF
CDR3nt: TGTGCCAGTGGGAGAGAGACCCAGTACTTC

abundance: .
j_gene: TRBJ2-3
d_gene: .
v_gene: TRBV28
len: 14
CDR3aa: CASSFGEITDTQYF
CDR3nt: TGTGCCAGCAGTTTTGGGGAGATCACAGATACGCAGTATTTT

abundance: .
j_gene: TRBJ2-7
d_gene: .
v_gene: TRBV28
len: 13
CDR3aa: CASSQSPYYEQYF
CDR3nt: TGTGCCAGCAGTCAGTCTCCATACTACGAGCAGTACTTC

abundance: .
j_gene: TRBJ2-1
d_gene: TRBD2
v_gene: TRBV6-5
len: 15
CDR3aa: CASSYSGGGGGEQFF
CDR3nt: TGTGCCAGCAGTTACTCCGGCGGGGGGGGCGGTGAGCAGTTCTTC

abundance: .
j_gene: TRBJ2-1
d_gene: .
v_gene: TRBV15
len: 12
CDR3aa: CATSRARYEQFF
CDR3nt: TGTGCCACCAGCAGAGCCCGTTATGAGCAGTTCTTC

abundance: few
j_gene: TRBJ1-6
d_gene: .
v_gene: TRBV28
len: 17
CDR3aa: CASSLYQGIDYNSPLHF
CDR3nt: TGTGCCAGCAGTTTATACCAGGGGATCGATTATAATTCACCCCTCCACTTT

abundance: .
j_gene: TRBJ2-7
d_gene: TRBD1
v_gene: TRBV27
len: 16
CDR3aa: CASSFFSGGSLSEQYF
CDR3nt: TGTGCCAGCAGTTTCTTCTCAGGGGGTTCTCTCTCCGAGCAGTACTTC

abundance: .
j_gene: TRBJ1-5
d_gene: TRBD1
v_gene: TRBV30
len: 15
CDR3aa: CAWSRDRASNQPQHF
CDR3nt: TGTGCCTGGAGTCGGGACAGGGCTAGCAATCAGCCCCAGCATTTT

abundance: .
j_gene: TRBJ2-1
d_gene: TRBD1
v_gene: TRBV29-1
len: 13
CDR3aa: CSVAGTGYNEQFF
CDR3nt: TGCAGCGTGGCCGGGACAGGGTACAATGAGCAGTTCTTC

abundance: .
j_gene: TRBJ2-7
d_gene: TRBD1
v_gene: TRBV27
len: 15
CDR3aa: CASSQTGTAFYEQYF
CDR3nt: TGTGCCAGCAGCCAGACCGGGACAGCCTTCTACGAGCAGTACTTC

abundance: .
j_gene: TRBJ1-2
d_gene: TRBD1
v_gene: TRBV10-3
len: 18
CDR3aa: CAITPGQSGRKSFYGYTF
CDR3nt: TGTGCCATCACCCCGGGACAGTCAGGAAGGAAAAGCTTTTATGGCTACACCTTC

abundance: few
j_gene: TRBJ1-1
d_gene: TRBD1
v_gene: TRBV27
len: 15
CDR3aa: CASKGQGAPGTEAFF
CDR3nt: TGTGCCAGCAAGGGACAGGGGGCGCCGGGCACTGAAGCTTTCTTT

abundance: .
j_gene: TRBJ2-1
d_gene: .
v_gene: TRBV6-1
len: 15
CDR3aa: CASSEFQIGGDEQFF
CDR3nt: TGTGCCAGCAGTGAATTCCAGATAGGGGGGGATGAGCAGTTCTTC

abundance: .
j_gene: TRBJ2-7
d_gene: TRBD1
v_gene: TRBV6-5
len: 14
CDR3aa: CASSLTGTGGEQYF
CDR3nt: TGTGCCAGCAGTCTCACCGGGACAGGGGGTGAGCAGTACTTC

abundance: .
j_gene: TRBJ2-4
d_gene: .
v_gene: TRBV5-1
len: 16
CDR3aa: CASSELTGEGKNSQYF
CDR3nt: TGCGCCAGCAGCGAATTGACAGGGGAGGGCAAAAACAGTCAGTACTTC

abundance: .
j_gene: TRBJ1-5
d_gene: .
v_gene: TRBV19
len: 14
CDR3aa: CASNWGQGHQPQHF
CDR3nt: TGTGCCAGTAATTGGGGCCAGGGGCATCAGCCCCAGCATTTT

abundance: .
j_gene: TRBJ2-7
d_gene: .
v_gene: TRBV7-8
len: 15
CDR3aa: CASSLGLDISYEQYF
CDR3nt: TGTGCCAGCAGCTTAGGCCTGGACATTTCCTACGAGCAGTACTTC

abundance: .
j_gene: TRBJ1-6
d_gene: .
v_gene: TRBV7-8
len: 15
CDR3aa: CASSLEGLTNSPLHF
CDR3nt: TGTGCCAGCAGCTTAGAGGGGCTAACGAATTCACCCCTCCACTTT

abundance: .
j_gene: TRBJ2-7
d_gene: TRBD2
v_gene: TRBV7-3
len: 15
CDR3aa: CASSPRGGNSYEQYF
CDR3nt: TGTGCCAGCAGCCCCCGGGGGGGGAATTCCTACGAGCAGTACTTC

abundance: .
j_gene: TRBJ2-7
d_gene: .
v_gene: TRBV5-1
len: 17
CDR3aa: CASSSSLTRDRPYEQYF
CDR3nt: TGCGCCAGCAGCTCGAGCCTCACGCGGGACAGACCCTACGAGCAGTACTTC

abundance: .
j_gene: TRBJ2-3
d_gene: .
v_gene: TRBV7-3
len: 14
CDR3aa: CASSLSGLTDTQYF
CDR3nt: TGTGCCAGCAGCCTTAGCGGACTGACAGATACGCAGTATTTT

abundance: .
j_gene: TRBJ1-2
d_gene: TRBD1
v_gene: TRBV5-4
len: 14
CDR3aa: CAGSQQGADYGYTF
CDR3nt: TGTGCCGGCAGCCAACAGGGGGCGGACTATGGCTACACCTTC

abundance: .
j_gene: TRBJ2-1
d_gene: TRBD2
v_gene: TRBV7-2
len: 17
CDR3aa: CASSARSSGLSYNEQFF
CDR3nt: TGTGCCAGCAGCGCCCGTTCTAGCGGGCTTTCCTACAATGAGCAGTTCTTC

abundance: .
j_gene: TRBJ2-1
d_gene: TRBD2
v_gene: TRBV7-2
len: 15
CDR3aa: CASSLVLAGDNEQFF
CDR3nt: TGTGCCAGCAGCTTAGTTCTAGCGGGGGACAATGAGCAGTTCTTC

abundance: .
j_gene: TRBJ1-2
d_gene: .
v_gene: TRBV19
len: 14
CDR3aa: CASSIPPRGDGYTF
CDR3nt: TGTGCCAGTAGTATCCCTCCTCGCGGGGATGGCTACACCTTC

abundance: .
j_gene: TRBJ2-3
d_gene: TRBD2
v_gene: TRBV9
len: 16
CDR3aa: CASSVGLAAYTDTQYF
CDR3nt: TGTGCCAGCAGCGTGGGACTAGCGGCATACACAGATACGCAGTATTTT

abundance: .
j_gene: TRBJ2-1
d_gene: TRBD2
v_gene: TRBV5-5
len: 17
CDR3aa: CASSLLGAGAHLNEQFF
CDR3nt: TGTGCCAGCAGCTTGTTAGGGGCGGGAGCTCATTTGAATGAGCAGTTCTTC

abundance: .
j_gene: TRBJ2-1
d_gene: TRBD2
v_gene: TRBV4-1
len: 18
CDR3aa: CASSRLPGLGLGLNEQFF
CDR3nt: TGCGCCAGCAGCCGGCTCCCGGGACTAGGTTTGGGATTAAATGAGCAGTTCTTC

abundance: .
j_gene: TRBJ2-1
d_gene: TRBD2
v_gene: TRBV4-3
len: 14
CDR3aa: CASSQPGGINEQFF
CDR3nt: TGCGCCAGCAGCCAACCGGGGGGGATTAATGAGCAGTTCTTC

abundance: .
j_gene: TRBJ1-6
d_gene: TRBD1
v_gene: TRBV5-1
len: 19
CDR3aa: CASSFDGTGGWVDNSPLHF
CDR3nt: TGCGCCAGCAGCTTTGACGGGACAGGGGGCTGGGTGGATAATTCACCCCTCCACTTT

abundance: once
j_gene: TRBJ2-2
d_gene: .
v_gene: TRBV6-5
len: 13
CDR3aa: CASSPTNTGELFF
CDR3nt: TGTGCCAGCAGTCCTACGAACACCGGGGAGCTGTTTTTT

abundance: .
j_gene: TRBJ1-4
d_gene: .
v_gene: TRBV6-1
len: 14
CDR3aa: CASSHDSFNEKLFF
CDR3nt: TGTGCCAGCAGTCACGACAGCTTTAATGAAAAACTGTTTTTT

abundance: .
j_gene: TRBJ2-7
d_gene: .
v_gene: TRBV6-5
len: 14
CDR3aa: CASSPAGVSGEQYF
CDR3nt: TGTGCCAGCAGTCCGGCAGGAGTCTCGGGGGAGCAGTACTTC

abundance: .
j_gene: TRBJ2-7
d_gene: .
v_gene: TRBV2
len: 15
CDR3aa: CASSEAPGSSYEQYF
CDR3nt: TGTGCCAGCAGTGAAGCCCCAGGGTCCTCCTACGAGCAGTACTTC

abundance: .
j_gene: TRBJ2-1
d_gene: .
v_gene: TRBV28
len: 14
CDR3aa: CASSPPRRPNEQFF
CDR3nt: TGTGCCAGCAGCCCCCCTAGACGGCCAAATGAGCAGTTCTTC

abundance: .
j_gene: TRBJ1-4
d_gene: TRBD1
v_gene: TRBV7-2
len: 15
CDR3aa: CASSLGQGRGEKLFF
CDR3nt: TGTGCCAGCAGCTTAGGACAGGGGAGGGGTGAAAAACTGTTTTTT

abundance: .
j_gene: TRBJ1-2
d_gene: .
v_gene: TRBV4-3
len: 15
CDR3aa: CASSPTRTVSYGYTF
CDR3nt: TGCGCCAGCAGCCCGACCAGGACAGTCTCATATGGCTACACCTTC

abundance: .
j_gene: TRBJ1-2
d_gene: .
v_gene: TRBV6-6
len: 14
CDR3aa: CASSSLRDNYGYTF
CDR3nt: TGTGCCAGCAGTTCACTACGGGACAATTATGGCTACACCTTC

abundance: .
j_gene: TRBJ1-3
d_gene: .
v_gene: TRBV6-1
len: 14
CDR3aa: CASSDRAAGNTIYF
CDR3nt: TGTGCCAGCAGTGACAGGGCAGCTGGAAACACCATATATTTT